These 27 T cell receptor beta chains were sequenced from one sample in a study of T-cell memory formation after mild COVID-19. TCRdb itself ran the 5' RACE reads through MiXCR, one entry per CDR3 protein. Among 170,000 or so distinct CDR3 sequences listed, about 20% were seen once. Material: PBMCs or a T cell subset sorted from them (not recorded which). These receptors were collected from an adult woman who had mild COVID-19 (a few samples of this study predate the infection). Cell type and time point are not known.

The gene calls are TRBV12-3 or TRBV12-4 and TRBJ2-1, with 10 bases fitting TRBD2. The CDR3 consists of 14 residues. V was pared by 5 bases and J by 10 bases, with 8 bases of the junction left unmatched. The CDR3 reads CASSPRALAGEQFF. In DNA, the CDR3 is TGTGCCAGCAGTCCCCGAGCACTAGCGGGGGAGCAGTTCTTC.

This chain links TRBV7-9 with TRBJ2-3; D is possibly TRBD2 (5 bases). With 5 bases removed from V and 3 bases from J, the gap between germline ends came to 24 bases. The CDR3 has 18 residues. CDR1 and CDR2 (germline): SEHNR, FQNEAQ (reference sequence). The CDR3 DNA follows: TGTGCCAGCAGCCCTCGGACTGAGCCACTTGCTCTAACAGATACGCAGTATTTT. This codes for CASSPRTEPLALTDTQYF. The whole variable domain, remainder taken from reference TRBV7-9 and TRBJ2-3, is DTGVSQNPRHKITKRGQNVTFRCDPISEHNRLYWYRQTLGQGPEFLTYFQNEAQLEKSRLLSDRFSAERPKGSFSTLEIQRTEQGDSAMYLCASSPRTEPLALTDTQYFGPGTRLTVL.

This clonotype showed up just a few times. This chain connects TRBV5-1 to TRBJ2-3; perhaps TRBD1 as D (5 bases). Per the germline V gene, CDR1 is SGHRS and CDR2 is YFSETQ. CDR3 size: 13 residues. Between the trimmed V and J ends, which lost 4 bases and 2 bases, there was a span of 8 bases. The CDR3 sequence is CASSPDITDTQYF. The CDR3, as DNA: TGCGCCAGCAGCCCGGACATCACAGATACGCAGTATTTT. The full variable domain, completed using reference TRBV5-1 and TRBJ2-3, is KAGVTQTPRYLIKTRGQQVTLSCSPISGHRSVSWYQQTPGQGLQFLFEYFSETQRNKGNFPGRFSGRQFSNSRSEMNVSTLELGDSALYLCASSPDITDTQYFGPGTRLTVL.

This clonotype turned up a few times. CDR3 protein: CASSLSMTQPQHF. CDR3 sequence (DNA): TGTGCCAGCAGTTTATCCATGACGCAGCCCCAGCATTTT. The rearrangement joins TRBV27 to TRBJ1-5, with D uncertain. The CDR3 length is 13 residues. Per germline, CDR1 MNHEY and CDR2 SMNVEV (reference sequence). Trimming took 0 bases from V and 7 from J, leaving 7 bases between them.

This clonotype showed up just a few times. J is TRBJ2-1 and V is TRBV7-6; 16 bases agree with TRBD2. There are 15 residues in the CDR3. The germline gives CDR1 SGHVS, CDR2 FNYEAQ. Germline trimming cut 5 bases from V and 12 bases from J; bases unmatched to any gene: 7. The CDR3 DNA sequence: TGTGCCAGCAGCCCGGGACTAGCGGGGGGGTTTATGCAGTTCTTC. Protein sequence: CASSPGLAGGFMQFF. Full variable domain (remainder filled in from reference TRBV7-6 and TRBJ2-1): GAGVSQSPRYKVTKRGQDVALRCDPISGHVSLYWYRQALGQGPEFLTYFNYEAQQDKSGLPNDRFSAERPEGSISTLTIQRTEQRDSAMYRCASSPGLAGGFMQFFGPGTRLTVL.

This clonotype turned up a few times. CDR3 DNA: TGTGCCAGCAGCTCCTGGACTAGCGGGGACACAAGCACAGATACGCAGTATTTT. This codes for CASSSWTSGDTSTDTQYF. This chain connects TRBV7-6 to TRBJ2-3, with 12 bases lining up with TRBD2. Germline V gene lookup returns CDR1 SGHVS and CDR2 FNYEAQ. V lost 4 bases and J lost 0; bases outside the gene matches: 8. CDR3 length: 18 residues.

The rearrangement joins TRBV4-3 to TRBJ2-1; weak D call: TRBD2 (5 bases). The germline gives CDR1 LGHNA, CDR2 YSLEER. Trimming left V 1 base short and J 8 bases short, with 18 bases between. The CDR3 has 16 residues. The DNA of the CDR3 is TGCGCCAGCAGCCAAGGGTGGGCTAGCCGGGTCGATGAGCAGTTCTTC. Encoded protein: CASSQGWASRVDEQFF.

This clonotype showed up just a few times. CDR3 sequence: CASSAGTGDGANVLTF. In nucleotides, the CDR3 is TGTGCCAGCAGCGCCGGGACAGGGGACGGGGCCAACGTCCTGACTTTC. This rearrangement joins TRBV7-9 to TRBJ2-6; 10 nucleotides line up with TRBD1. V shed 5 bases, J shed 4 bases, and the junction held 5 bases outside the gene matches. Per germline, CDR1 SEHNR and CDR2 FQNEAQ (reference sequence). This CDR3 has 16 amino acids.

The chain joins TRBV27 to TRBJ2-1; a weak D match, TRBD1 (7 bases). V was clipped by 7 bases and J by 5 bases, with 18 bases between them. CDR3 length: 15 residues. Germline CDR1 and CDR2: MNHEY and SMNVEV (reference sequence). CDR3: CASKSWGDSNNEQFF. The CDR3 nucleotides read TGTGCCAGCAAGAGTTGGGGGGACAGTAACAATGAGCAGTTCTTC.

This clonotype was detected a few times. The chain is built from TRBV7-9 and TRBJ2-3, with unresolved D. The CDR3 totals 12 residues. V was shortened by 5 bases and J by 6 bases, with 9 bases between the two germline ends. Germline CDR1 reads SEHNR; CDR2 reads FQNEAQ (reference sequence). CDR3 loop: CASSLEWDTQYF. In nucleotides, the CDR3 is TGTGCCAGCAGCCTCGAATGGGATACGCAGTATTTT.

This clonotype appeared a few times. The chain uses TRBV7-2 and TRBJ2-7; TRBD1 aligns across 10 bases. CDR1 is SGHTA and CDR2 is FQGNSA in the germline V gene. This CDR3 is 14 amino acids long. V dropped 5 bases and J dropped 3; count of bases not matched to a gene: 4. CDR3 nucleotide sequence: TGTGCCAGCAGCCTATGGACAGGGGGCTACGAGCAGTACTTC. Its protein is CASSLWTGGYEQYF.

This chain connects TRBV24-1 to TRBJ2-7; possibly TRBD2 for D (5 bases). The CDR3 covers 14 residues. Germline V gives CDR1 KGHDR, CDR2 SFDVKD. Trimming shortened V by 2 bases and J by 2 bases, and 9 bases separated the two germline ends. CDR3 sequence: CATSDSGSAYEQYF. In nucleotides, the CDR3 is TGTGCCACCAGTGATTCGGGGTCCGCCTACGAGCAGTACTTC.

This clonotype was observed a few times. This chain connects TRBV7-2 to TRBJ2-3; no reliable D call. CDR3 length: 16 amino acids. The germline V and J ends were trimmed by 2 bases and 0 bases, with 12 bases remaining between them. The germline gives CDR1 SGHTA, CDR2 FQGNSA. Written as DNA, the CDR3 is TGTGCCAGCAGCTTAACGCCAACCTCTAGCACAGATACGCAGTATTTT. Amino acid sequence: CASSLTPTSSTDTQYF.

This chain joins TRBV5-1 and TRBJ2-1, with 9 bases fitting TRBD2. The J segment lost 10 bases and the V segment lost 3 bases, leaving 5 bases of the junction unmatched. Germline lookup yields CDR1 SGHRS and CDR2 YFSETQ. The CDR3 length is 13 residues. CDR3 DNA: TGCGCCAGCAGCTCTGAAAGCGGGGGGGAGCAGTTCTTC. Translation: CASSSESGGEQFF.

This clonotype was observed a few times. CDR3 residues: CASSTLQINEQFF. The CDR3 DNA is TGTGCCAGCAGCACCCTGCAGATCAATGAGCAGTTCTTC. The V gene is TRBV5-5, the J gene TRBJ2-1; D is unclear. CDR3 length: 13 residues. Trimming cost V 4 bases and J 6 bases, with 11 bases left between them. The germline gives CDR1 SGHKS, CDR2 YYEKEE (reference sequence).

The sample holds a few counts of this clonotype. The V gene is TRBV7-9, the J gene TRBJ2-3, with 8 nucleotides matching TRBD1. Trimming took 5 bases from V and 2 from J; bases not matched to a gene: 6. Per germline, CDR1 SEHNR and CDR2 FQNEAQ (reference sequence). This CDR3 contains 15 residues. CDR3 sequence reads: CASSPDRAFTDTQYF. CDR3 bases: TGTGCCAGCAGCCCGGACAGGGCCTTCACAGATACGCAGTATTTT.

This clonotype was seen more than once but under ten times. The CDR3 sequence is CASSARGGTYEQYF. The CDR3 bases are TGCGCCAGCAGTGCCCGAGGCGGGACCTACGAGCAGTACTTC. The chain uses TRBV5-1 and TRBJ2-7; D perhaps matches TRBD2 (6 bases). CDR3 length: 14 amino acids. Germline CDR1 SGHRS, CDR2 YFSETQ. Trimming pared 5 bases from V and 2 bases from J, leaving 14 bases between.

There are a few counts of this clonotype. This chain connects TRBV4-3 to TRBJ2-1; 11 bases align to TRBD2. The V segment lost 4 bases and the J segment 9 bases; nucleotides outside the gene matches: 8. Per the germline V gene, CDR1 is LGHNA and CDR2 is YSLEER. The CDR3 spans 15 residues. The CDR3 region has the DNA TGCGCCAGCAGCCCGGGGCTAGCGGGAGGCAGTGAGCAGTTCTTC. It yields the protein CASSPGLAGGSEQFF.

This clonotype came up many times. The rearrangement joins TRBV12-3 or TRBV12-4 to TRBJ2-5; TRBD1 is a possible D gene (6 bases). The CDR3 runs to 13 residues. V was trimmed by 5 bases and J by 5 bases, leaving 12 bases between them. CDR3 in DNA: TGTGCCAGCAGTCCACGACAGGAGGAGACCCAGTACTTC. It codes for CASSPRQEETQYF.

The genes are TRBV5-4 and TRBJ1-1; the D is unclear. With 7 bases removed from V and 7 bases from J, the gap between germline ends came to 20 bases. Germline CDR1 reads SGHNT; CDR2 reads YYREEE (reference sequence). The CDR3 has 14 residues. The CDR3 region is CASRTDLKPYEAFF. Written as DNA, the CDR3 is TGTGCCAGCCGGACGGACCTGAAGCCCTATGAAGCTTTCTTT.

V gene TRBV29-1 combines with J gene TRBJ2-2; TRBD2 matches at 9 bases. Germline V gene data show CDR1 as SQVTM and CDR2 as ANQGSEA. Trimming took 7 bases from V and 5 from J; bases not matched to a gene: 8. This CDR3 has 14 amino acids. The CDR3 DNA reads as TGCAGCGCCTTTAGCGGGAGTGGGACCGGGGAGCTGTTTTTT. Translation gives CSAFSGSGTGELFF.

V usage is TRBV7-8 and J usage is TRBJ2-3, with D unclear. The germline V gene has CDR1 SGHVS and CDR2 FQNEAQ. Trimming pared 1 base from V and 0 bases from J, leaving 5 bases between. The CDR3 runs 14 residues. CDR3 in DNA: TGTGCCAGCAGCTTAGTCGTCAGCACAGATACGCAGTATTTT. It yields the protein CASSLVVSTDTQYF.

DNA of the CDR3: TGTGCCAGCAGGGCATCCCCCATGAACACTGAAGCTTTCTTT. It specifies CASRASPMNTEAFF. This chain joins TRBV9 and TRBJ1-1; no firm D call. The CDR3 consists of 14 residues. V lost 5 bases and J 0 bases, leaving 11 bases between the germline ends. Germline V gives CDR1 SGDLS, CDR2 YYNGEE.

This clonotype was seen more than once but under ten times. CDR3 in DNA: TGTGCCAGCAGCCTGCCTACTAGCGGGGAAGAGACCCAGTACTTC. The encoded protein is CASSLPTSGEETQYF. The rearrangement joins TRBV5-6 to TRBJ2-5, with TRBD2 matching 10 bases. The V segment lost 4 bases and the J segment 3 bases; nucleotides outside the gene matches: 6. CDR1 and CDR2 from the germline V gene are SGHDT and YYEEEE. The CDR3 extends over 15 amino acids.

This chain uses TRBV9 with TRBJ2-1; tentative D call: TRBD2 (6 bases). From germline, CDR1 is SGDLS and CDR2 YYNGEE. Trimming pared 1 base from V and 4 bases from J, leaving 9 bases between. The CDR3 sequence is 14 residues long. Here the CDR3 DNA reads TGTGCCAGCAGCGTAACCGGGGGTTACAATGAGCAGTTCTTC. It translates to CASSVTGGYNEQFF. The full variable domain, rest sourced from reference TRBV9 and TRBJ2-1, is DSGVTQTPKHLITATGQRVTLRCSPRSGDLSVYWYQQSLDQGLQFLIQYYNGEERAKGNILERFSAQQFPDLHSELNLSSLELGDSALYFCASSVTGGYNEQFFGPGTRLTVL.

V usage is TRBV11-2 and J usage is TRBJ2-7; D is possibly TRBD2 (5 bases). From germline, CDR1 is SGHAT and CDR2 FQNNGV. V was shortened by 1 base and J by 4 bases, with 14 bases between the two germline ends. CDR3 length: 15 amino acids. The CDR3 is CASSLVRELGYEQYF. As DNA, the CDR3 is TGTGCCAGCAGCTTAGTCCGGGAACTAGGATACGAGCAGTACTTC.

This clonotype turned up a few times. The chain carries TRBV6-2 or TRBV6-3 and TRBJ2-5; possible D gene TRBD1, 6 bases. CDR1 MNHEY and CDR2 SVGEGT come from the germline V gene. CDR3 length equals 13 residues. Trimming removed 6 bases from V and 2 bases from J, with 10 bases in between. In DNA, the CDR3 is TGTGCCAGCAGCCCAGGACAGCAAGAGACCCAGTACTTC. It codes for CASSPGQQETQYF.